The T cell receptor beta chain under discussion was sequenced for a study of T-cell memory formation after mild COVID-19. TCRdb recomputed calls from the 5' RACE reads with MiXCR, one row per CDR3 protein. The sample consists of some 82,000 distinct CDR3 sequences, about 13% of them appearing once. The CDR3 is made up of 16 amino acids. The V and J ends lost 0 bases and 8 bases respectively, with 19 bases between them. In germline, CDR1 is SGHTA, CDR2 FQGNSA. This chain uses TRBV7-2 with TRBJ1-2, with D tentatively TRBD1 (5 bases). The TCR sequence derives from a man aged 18 to 29 who had mild COVID-19 (a few samples of this study predate the infection). Cell type and time point are not known. The sequenced sample consisted of PBMCs or a T cell subset sorted from them (not recorded which). The CDR3 DNA reads as TGTGCCAGCAGCTTAGCGAACAGGCATGACTTCATCGGCTACACCTTC. Its protein is CASSLANRHDFIGYTF. Full variable domain (rest looked up from reference TRBV7-2 and TRBJ1-2): GAGVSQSPSNKVTEKGKDVELRCDPISGHTALYWYRQSLGQGLEFLIYFQGNSAPDKSGLPSDRFSAERTGGSVSTLTIQRTQQEDSAVYLCASSLANRHDFIGYTFGSGTRLTVV.